This TCR beta chain was captured by sequencing in a study of metastatic and nonmetastatic thyroid tumors. TCRdb used MiXCR to call clones anew from the PCR reads. The data show about 14,000 clones, around 30% seen once. Thyroid surgery was performed in patients who had received no treatment beforehand. General study points: Benign nodules were reported to have significantly lower TCR beta diversity than malignant thyroid tumors, in blood and tumor.

This clone came up once. Antigen specificity is unknown. One end of the junction varies from germline; a read error may be responsible. Sequenced input: tumor tissue. This sequence was found in a female donor with papillary thyroid cancer or a benign thyroid nodule (not recorded which). Some clones in this sample may be carry-over from other donors' samples.

CDR3 bases: TGCAGCGCTAGGGACGGCTCCTCTGGGGCCAACGTCCTGACTTTC. This gives the protein CSARDGSSGANVLTF. V usage is TRBV20-1 and J usage is TRBJ2-6; the D call may be TRBD1 or TRBD2 (5 bases each). In germline, CDR1 is DFQATT, CDR2 SNEGSKA (reference sequence). The CDR3 has 15 amino acids.